Below are 7 T cell receptor beta chains sequenced from a single sample in a study of response to subunit inactivated influenza vaccine. TCRdb recomputed calls from the RT-PCR reads with MiXCR, one row per CDR3 protein. Altogether a few hundred thousand distinct CDR3 sequences are present, 9.5% to 15% being singletons, with the ten largest covering more than 7%. This material consisted of non-naive T cells sorted from PBMCs, taken approximately 15 days before vaccination. The receptor set was obtained from a man aged 50 to 60 who received an inactivated influenza vaccine.

This clonotype was found a few times. This chain links TRBV19 with TRBJ1-5; no reliable D call. Trimming removed 7 bases at V and 2 bases at J, with 15 bases between. This CDR3 spans 15 amino acids. The germline V gene has CDR1 LNHDA and CDR2 SQIVND (reference sequence). CDR3: CASITDHAGNQPQHF. CDR3 DNA sequence: TGTGCCAGTATCACGGACCATGCCGGCAATCAGCCCCAGCATTTT. Combining the CDR3 with reference TRBV19 and TRBJ1-5 gives the whole variable domain DGGITQSPKYLFRKEGQNVTLSCEQNLNHDAMYWYRQDPGQGLRLIYYSQIVNDFQKGDIAEGYSVSREKKESFPLTVTSAQKNPTAFYLCASITDHAGNQPQHFGDGTRLSIL.

The chain employs TRBV7-9 and TRBJ2-1; D is unresolved. The CDR3 is 13 residues long. The ends were cut back, 3 bases at V and 6 bases at J, with 9 bases in the middle. Germline-derived CDR1 and CDR2 are SEHNR and FQNEAQ (reference sequence). CDR3 protein: CASSFELSNEQFF. The CDR3 region has the DNA TGTGCCAGCAGCTTTGAACTTTCCAATGAGCAGTTCTTC.

This clonotype was observed at least ten times. This chain links TRBV30 with TRBJ1-5; 8 bases line up with TRBD1. CDR1 and CDR2 from the germline V gene are GTSNPN and SVGIG (reference sequence). The CDR3 has 13 amino acids. Losses at the gene ends were 4 bases for V and 4 bases for J; bases not matched to a gene: 3. The CDR3 bases are TGTGCCTGGAACACAGGGGGGAATCAGCCCCAGCATTTT. Amino acid sequence: CAWNTGGNQPQHF.

This clonotype came up many times. V gene TRBV7-2 combines with J gene TRBJ2-1, with 8 positions matching TRBD1. CDR3 length: 14 amino acids. V lost 5 bases, J lost 9 bases, and 9 bases stayed unmatched. Germline lookup yields CDR1 SGHTA and CDR2 FQGNSA. In DNA form, the CDR3 reads TGTGCCAGCAGCCGGAACTACAGGGGGAGTGAGCAGTTCTTC. Translating gives CASSRNYRGSEQFF.

The rearrangement joins TRBV2 to TRBJ2-5, with unresolved D. In germline, CDR1 is SNHLY, CDR2 FYNNEI. This CDR3 is 11 amino acids long. Trimming pared 2 bases from V and 7 bases from J, leaving 5 bases between. CDR3 in DNA: TGTGCCAGCAGTGAAAGGGTGACCCAGTACTTC. Amino acid sequence: CASSERVTQYF.

In its sample, this clonotype was seen a few times. The chain has TRBV4-2 and TRBJ2-7; TRBD2 is a possible D gene (6 bases). The CDR3 spans 14 residues. V lost 3 bases to trimming and J lost 3 bases, with 12 bases between them. Per the germline V gene, CDR1 is LGHNA and CDR2 is YNFKEQ. The CDR3 here is CASSQASANYEQYF. In DNA, the CDR3 is TGTGCCAGCAGCCAGGCTAGCGCAAACTACGAGCAGTACTTC.

This clonotype turned up a few times. The J gene is TRBJ2-7, the V gene TRBV28; TRBD2 matches 8 bases. The germline gives CDR1 MDHEN, CDR2 SYDVKM. The CDR3 is 14 residues long. The J segment lost 6 bases and the V segment lost 6 bases, leaving 10 bases of the junction unmatched. This CDR3 reads CASSPSGRLGEQYF. The CDR3 coding sequence is TGTGCCAGCAGCCCCAGCGGGAGATTAGGCGAGCAGTACTTC.